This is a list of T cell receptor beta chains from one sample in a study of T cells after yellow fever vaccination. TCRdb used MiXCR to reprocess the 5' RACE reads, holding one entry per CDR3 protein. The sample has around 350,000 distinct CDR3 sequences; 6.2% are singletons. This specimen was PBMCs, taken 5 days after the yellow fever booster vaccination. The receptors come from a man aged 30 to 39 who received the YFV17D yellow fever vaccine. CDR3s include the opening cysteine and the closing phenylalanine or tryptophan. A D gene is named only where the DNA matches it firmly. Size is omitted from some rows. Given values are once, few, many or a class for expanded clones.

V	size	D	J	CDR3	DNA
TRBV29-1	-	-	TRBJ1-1	CSACDENTEAFF	TGCAGCGCCTGTGACGAGAACACTGAAGCTTTCTTT
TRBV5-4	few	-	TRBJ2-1	CASSLAGFDNEQFF	TGTGCCAGCAGCTTGGCAGGGTTCGACAATGAGCAGTTCTTC
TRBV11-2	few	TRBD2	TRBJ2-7	CASSLTFSTSGASYEQYF	TGTGCCAGCAGCTTAACCTTCTCGACTAGCGGAGCCTCCTACGAGCAGTACTTC
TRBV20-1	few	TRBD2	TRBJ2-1	CSARDLAGGPSEFF	TGCAGTGCTAGAGACCTAGCGGGAGGGCCGTCCGAGTTCTTC
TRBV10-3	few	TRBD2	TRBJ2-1	CAINGGRANEQFF	TGTGCCATCAATGGCGGGAGGGCCAATGAGCAGTTCTTC
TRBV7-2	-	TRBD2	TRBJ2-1	CASTSGWGGSVFF	TGTGCCAGCACTTCTGGGTGGGGCGGGAGTGTATTCTTC
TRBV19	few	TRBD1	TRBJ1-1	CASMGQPFMGTEAFF	TGTGCCAGTATGGGACAGCCGTTCATGGGAACTGAAGCTTTCTTT
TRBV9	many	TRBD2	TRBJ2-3	CASTKALAGSTDTQYF	TGTGCCAGCACCAAGGCCCTAGCGGGTAGCACAGATACGCAGTATTTT
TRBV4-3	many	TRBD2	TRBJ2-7	CASSQDTSGSYEQYF	TGCGCCAGCAGCCAAGATACTAGCGGGAGTTACGAGCAGTACTTC
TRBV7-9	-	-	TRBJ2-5	CASSPTSSQETLYF	TGTGCCAGCAGCCCTACTAGCAGCCAAGAGACCCTGTACTTC
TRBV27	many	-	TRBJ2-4	CASSFNRKIAKNIQYF	TGTGCCAGCAGTTTTAACAGAAAGATAGCCAAAAACATTCAGTACTTC
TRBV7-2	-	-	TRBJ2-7	CASSLEWSGNEQYF	TGTGCCAGCAGCTTAGAGTGGTCGGGTAACGAGCAGTACTTC
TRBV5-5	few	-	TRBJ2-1	CASSLPSKNEQFF	TGTGCCAGCAGCTTACCTTCAAAAAATGAGCAGTTCTTC